The 10 T cell receptor beta chains listed next were all sequenced from one sample in a study of CXCR3-negative and CXCR3-positive naive CD8 T cells. Preparation of TRB cDNA libraries relied on 5' RACE carrying UMI labels. TCRdb reanalyzed the 5' RACE reads, giving one entry per CDR3 protein sequence and no DNA. The repertoire table contains approximately 66,000 distinct CDR3 sequences. What was sequenced was naive CXCR3- CD8+ T cells from blood. Subset reported: CD45RO-CCR7+CD27+CD95- naive CD8+ T cells lacking CXCR3 (TNR3-). The origin of the receptors is a human donor in good health. Some clones in this sample may be carry-over from other donors' samples.

The rearrangement uses TRBV7-8 and TRBJ1-3. CDR3 size: 13 residues. Germline V gives CDR1 SGHVS, CDR2 FQNEAQ. The chain's CDR3 is CASNPGSGNTIYF.

J is TRBJ2-7 and V is TRBV7-2. CDR1 SGHTA and CDR2 FQGNSA come from the germline V gene. The length of the CDR3 is 15 residues. CDR3 sequence reads: CASSLAGQAAYEQYF.

This chain links TRBV12-3 or TRBV12-4 with TRBJ2-7; TCRdb's D call of TRBD2 is untestable without DNA. The CDR3 is 14 amino acids. CDR3 in amino acids: CASSGGTNAYEQYF.

J is TRBJ2-3 and V is TRBV14; the TRBD2 assignment by TCRdb is unverifiable without DNA. Germline V gene lookup returns CDR1 SGHDN and CDR2 FVKESK. The CDR3 is made up of 16 amino acids. CDR3 in amino acids: CASSQVIGGAPDTQYF.

The V call is TRBV27, the J call TRBJ2-1; TCRdb gives TRBD2 as the D gene, but with no DNA this cannot be confirmed. Germline CDR1 reads MNHEY; CDR2 reads SMNVEV (reference sequence). The CDR3 totals 17 residues. CDR3 in amino acids: CASSLYSGGAPAGEQFF.

V usage is TRBV7-8 and J usage is TRBJ2-3; TCRdb designates TRBD2, a call that cannot be tested without DNA. CDR1 is SGHVS and CDR2 is FQNEAQ in the germline V gene. The CDR3 has 18 amino acids. CDR3 protein: CASSLEGGTSGDVDTQYF.

J is TRBJ1-5 and V is TRBV4-2; TCRdb proposes TRBD1, but this gene call is untestable without DNA. The V gene's germline CDR1 is LGHNA and CDR2 YNFKEQ. The length of the CDR3 is 17 residues. CDR3 amino acids: CASSQDSPGRGGQPQHF.

The J gene is TRBJ2-1, the V gene TRBV14; the D gene TCRdb calls, TRBD2, cannot be checked with no DNA. The length of the CDR3 is 16 residues. From germline, CDR1 is SGHDN and CDR2 FVKESK. The CDR3 reads CASSQGPGLAARGQFF.

The chain links TRBV7-9 to TRBJ2-3; TCRdb's D gene call, TRBD2, goes unchecked for lack of DNA. This CDR3 region has 15 residues. From germline, CDR1 is SEHNR and CDR2 FQNEAQ (reference sequence). The CDR3 here is CASSSLAGPTDTQYF.

The gene calls are TRBV28 and TRBJ1-4. Germline CDR1 MDHEN, CDR2 SYDVKM. The CDR3 contains 17 residues. This chain's CDR3 is CASSLTGGGPLNEKLFF.